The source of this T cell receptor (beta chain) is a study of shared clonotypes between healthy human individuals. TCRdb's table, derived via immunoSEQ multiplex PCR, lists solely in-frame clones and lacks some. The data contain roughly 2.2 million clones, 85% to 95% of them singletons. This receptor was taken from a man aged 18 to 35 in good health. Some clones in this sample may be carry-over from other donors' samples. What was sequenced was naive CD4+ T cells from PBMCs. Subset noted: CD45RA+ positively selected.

The CDR3 nucleotides are TGTGCCAGCAGCTTAGGGCCCCCGGGAGAGACCCAGTACTTC. It codes for CASSLGPPGETQYF. The V gene is TRBV7-2, the J gene TRBJ2-5; no clear D. The CDR3 consists of 14 residues. The V gene lost 1 base and the J gene lost 4 bases, with 10 bases spanning the gap. Looked up from germline, CDR1 is SGHTA and CDR2 is FQGNSA.